This is a list of T cell receptor beta chains from one sample in a study of OX40 agonist ivuxolimab in advanced cancers. Assay used: immunoSEQ multiplex PCR; TCRdb lists only in-frame clones, some missing. The sample consists of some 80,000 clones, 80% to 95% of them appearing once. Sequenced here: CD4+ or CD8+ T cells sorted from blood, sampled in a trial of the OX40 agonist ivuxolimab. All receptors come from an adult with an advanced solid tumor such as melanoma, head and neck, liver or kidney cancer. Each CDR3 is given without its conserved first and last residue. Fields, in order: V gene, J gene, clone size, CDR3 protein. Clone size, where shown, is once, few, many, or a class for clones that have expanded.

v_call: TRBV5-1
j_call: TRBJ1-1
clone_size: .
cdr3_aa: ASSAWSQTEAF

v_call: TRBV9
j_call: TRBJ1-5
clone_size: .
cdr3_aa: ASSSGQSGQPQH

v_call: TRBV18
j_call: TRBJ2-3
clone_size: .
cdr3_aa: ASSPQTLSGGSTDTQY

v_call: TRBV6-1
j_call: TRBJ1-4
clone_size: .
cdr3_aa: ASSEALRQGTEKLF

v_call: TRBV6-5
j_call: TRBJ2-3
clone_size: .
cdr3_aa: ASSYGMGQPTDTQY

v_call: TRBV7-9
j_call: TRBJ1-1
clone_size: .
cdr3_aa: ASSLRDTEAF

v_call: TRBV30
j_call: TRBJ2-2
clone_size: .
cdr3_aa: AWRRLNTGELF

v_call: TRBV7-8
j_call: TRBJ2-5
clone_size: .
cdr3_aa: ASSLVGGVRTQY

v_call: TRBV10-1
j_call: TRBJ1-2
clone_size: .
cdr3_aa: ASSELGISGYT

v_call: TRBV6-1
j_call: TRBJ2-3
clone_size: .
cdr3_aa: ASSEAAASGSLTDTQY

v_call: TRBV6-6
j_call: TRBJ1-1
clone_size: .
cdr3_aa: ASSYSGGGTEAF

v_call: TRBV20-1
j_call: TRBJ2-1
clone_size: .
cdr3_aa: SARDLSEQF

v_call: TRBV30
j_call: TRBJ2-3
clone_size: .
cdr3_aa: AWRQRGTTNTQY

v_call: TRBV9
j_call: TRBJ2-2
clone_size: .
cdr3_aa: ASSARGTGELF

v_call: TRBV7-2
j_call: TRBJ2-1
clone_size: .
cdr3_aa: ASSRERGRNGEQF

v_call: TRBV5-3
j_call: TRBJ2-3
clone_size: once
cdr3_aa: ARSWGSSGGYTDTQY

v_call: TRBV11-3
j_call: TRBJ2-3
clone_size: once
cdr3_aa: ASSLDFGTDTQY

v_call: TRBV18
j_call: TRBJ2-4
clone_size: once
cdr3_aa: ASSPPTTTAKNIQY

v_call: TRBV6-1
j_call: TRBJ1-1
clone_size: .
cdr3_aa: ASSERALNTEAF

v_call: TRBV9
j_call: TRBJ2-2
clone_size: .
cdr3_aa: ASGGTPTGTGELF

v_call: TRBV7-8
j_call: TRBJ2-1
clone_size: .
cdr3_aa: ASSSEGLSGYNEQF

v_call: TRBV2
j_call: TRBJ1-5
clone_size: .
cdr3_aa: ASNGQGGQPQH

v_call: TRBV27
j_call: TRBJ1-1
clone_size: .
cdr3_aa: ASSPRRTGQNTEAF

v_call: TRBV6-1
j_call: TRBJ2-7
clone_size: .
cdr3_aa: ASSEAWGGSYEQY

v_call: TRBV7-6
j_call: TRBJ1-6
clone_size: .
cdr3_aa: ASSLGTENSPLH

v_call: TRBV18
j_call: TRBJ2-2
clone_size: .
cdr3_aa: ASSPFPGELF

v_call: TRBV29-1
j_call: TRBJ2-1
clone_size: .
cdr3_aa: SLKTYNEQF